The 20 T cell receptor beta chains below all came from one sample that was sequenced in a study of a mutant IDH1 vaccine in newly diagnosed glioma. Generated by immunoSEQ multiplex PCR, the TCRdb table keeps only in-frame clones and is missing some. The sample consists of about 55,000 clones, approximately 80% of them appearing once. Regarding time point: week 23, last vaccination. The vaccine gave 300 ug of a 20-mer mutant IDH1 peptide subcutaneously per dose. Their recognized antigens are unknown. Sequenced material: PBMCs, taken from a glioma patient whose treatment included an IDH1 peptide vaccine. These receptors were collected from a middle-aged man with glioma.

The CDR3 nucleotides read TGTGCCAGCAGCTTATCGGAGATGGATGGCTACACCTTC. It is translated as CASSLSEMDGYTF. The rearrangement joins TRBV7-9 to TRBJ1-2; D remains ambiguous. The CDR3 extends over 13 amino acids. V lost 2 bases and J lost 6, with 10 bases in between. The germline gives CDR1 SEHNR, CDR2 FQNEAQ (reference sequence).

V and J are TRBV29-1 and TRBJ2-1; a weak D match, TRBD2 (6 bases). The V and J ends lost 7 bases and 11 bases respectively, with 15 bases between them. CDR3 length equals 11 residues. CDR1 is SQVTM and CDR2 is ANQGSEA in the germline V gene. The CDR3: CSGGTARKQFF. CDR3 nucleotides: TGCAGCGGAGGGACTGCCCGTAAGCAGTTCTTC.

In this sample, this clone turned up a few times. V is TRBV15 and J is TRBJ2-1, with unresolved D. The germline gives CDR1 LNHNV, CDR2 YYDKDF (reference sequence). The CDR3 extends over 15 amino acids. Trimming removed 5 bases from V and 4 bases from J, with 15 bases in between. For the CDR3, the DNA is TGTGCCACCAGCCCCTCGGCGGCAGTTTACAATGAGCAGTTCTTC. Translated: CATSPSAAVYNEQFF.

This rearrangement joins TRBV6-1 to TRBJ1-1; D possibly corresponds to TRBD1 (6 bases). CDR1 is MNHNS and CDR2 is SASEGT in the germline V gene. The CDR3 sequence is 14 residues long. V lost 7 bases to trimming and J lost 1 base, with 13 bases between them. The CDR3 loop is CASNTWGPNTEAFF. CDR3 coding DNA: TGTGCCAGCAACACTTGGGGGCCGAACACTGAAGCTTTCTTT.

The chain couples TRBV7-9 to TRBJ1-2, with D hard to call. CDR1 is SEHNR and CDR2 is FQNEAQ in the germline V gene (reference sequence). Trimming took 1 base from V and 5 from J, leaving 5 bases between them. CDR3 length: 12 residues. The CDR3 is CASSLGSYGYTF. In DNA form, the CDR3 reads TGTGCCAGCAGCTTAGGAAGTTATGGCTACACCTTC.

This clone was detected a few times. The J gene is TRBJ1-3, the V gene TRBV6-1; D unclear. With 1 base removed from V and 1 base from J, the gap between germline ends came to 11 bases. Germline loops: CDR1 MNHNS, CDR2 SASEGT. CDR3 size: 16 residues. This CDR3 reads CASSEVNKRSGNTIYF. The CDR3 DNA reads TGTGCCAGCAGTGAAGTTAACAAGCGGTCTGGAAACACCATATATTTT.

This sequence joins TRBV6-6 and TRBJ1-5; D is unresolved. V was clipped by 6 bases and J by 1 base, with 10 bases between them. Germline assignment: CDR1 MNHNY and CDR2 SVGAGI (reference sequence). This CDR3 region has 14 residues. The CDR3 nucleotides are TGTGCCAGCAGAGGAGCCCACAGCAATCAGCCCCAGCATTTT. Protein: CASRGAHSNQPQHF.

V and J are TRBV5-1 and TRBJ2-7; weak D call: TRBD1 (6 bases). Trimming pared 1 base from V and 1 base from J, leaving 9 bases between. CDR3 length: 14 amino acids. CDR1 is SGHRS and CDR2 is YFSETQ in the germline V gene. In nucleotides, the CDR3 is TGCGCCAGCAGCTTGCTCAGGGGTTCCTACGAGCAGTACTTC. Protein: CASSLLRGSYEQYF.

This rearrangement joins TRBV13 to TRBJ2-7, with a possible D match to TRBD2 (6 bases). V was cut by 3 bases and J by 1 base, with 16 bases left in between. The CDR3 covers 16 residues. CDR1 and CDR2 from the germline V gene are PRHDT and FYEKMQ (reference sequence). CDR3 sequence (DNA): TGTGCCAGCAGCTTCTCGGGGGTTTCATTGTCCTACGAGCAGTACTTC. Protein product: CASSFSGVSLSYEQYF.

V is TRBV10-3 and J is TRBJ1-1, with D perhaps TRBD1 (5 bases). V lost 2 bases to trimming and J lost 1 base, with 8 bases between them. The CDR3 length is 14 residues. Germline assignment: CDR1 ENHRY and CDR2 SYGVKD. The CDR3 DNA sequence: TGTGCCATCAGTGAGGTCAGGGCGAACACTGAAGCTTTCTTT. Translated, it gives CAISEVRANTEAFF.

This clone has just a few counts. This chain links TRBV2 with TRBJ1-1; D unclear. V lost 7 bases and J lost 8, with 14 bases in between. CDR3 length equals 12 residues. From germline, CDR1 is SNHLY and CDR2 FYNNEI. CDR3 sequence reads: CASMSSAGEAFF. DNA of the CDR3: TGTGCCAGCATGTCGTCGGCCGGGGAAGCTTTCTTT.

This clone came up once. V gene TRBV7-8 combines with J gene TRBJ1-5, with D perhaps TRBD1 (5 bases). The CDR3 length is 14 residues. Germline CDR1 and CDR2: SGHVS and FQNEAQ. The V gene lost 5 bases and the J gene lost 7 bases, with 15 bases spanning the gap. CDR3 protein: CASSVSQGSQPQHF. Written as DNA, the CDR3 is TGTGCCAGCAGCGTTAGCCAGGGCTCACAGCCCCAGCATTTT.

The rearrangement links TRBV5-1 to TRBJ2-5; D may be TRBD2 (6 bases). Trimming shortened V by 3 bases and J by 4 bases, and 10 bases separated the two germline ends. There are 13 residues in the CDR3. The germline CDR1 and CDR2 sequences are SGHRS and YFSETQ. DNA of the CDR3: TGCGCCAGCAGCTCGAAGGAGGGAGAGACCCAGTACTTC. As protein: CASSSKEGETQYF.

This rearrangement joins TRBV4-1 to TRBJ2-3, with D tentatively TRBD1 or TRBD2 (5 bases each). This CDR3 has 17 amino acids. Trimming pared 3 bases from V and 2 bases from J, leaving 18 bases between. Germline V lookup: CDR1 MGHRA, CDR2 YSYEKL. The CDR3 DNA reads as TGCGCCAGCAGCCAGGGACGGTCGGGACGCTTCACAGATACGCAGTATTTT. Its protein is CASSQGRSGRFTDTQYF.

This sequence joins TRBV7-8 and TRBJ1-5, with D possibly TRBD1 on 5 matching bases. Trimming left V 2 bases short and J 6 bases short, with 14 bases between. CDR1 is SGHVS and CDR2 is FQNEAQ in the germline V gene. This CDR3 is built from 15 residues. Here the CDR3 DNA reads TGTGCCAGCAGCTTATACGAAAGGAGGGGTCAGCCCCAGCATTTT. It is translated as CASSLYERRGQPQHF.

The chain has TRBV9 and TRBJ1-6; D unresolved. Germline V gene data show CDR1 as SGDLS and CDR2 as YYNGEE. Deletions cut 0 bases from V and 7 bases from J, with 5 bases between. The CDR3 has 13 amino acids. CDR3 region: CASSVGGNSPLHF. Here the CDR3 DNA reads TGTGCCAGCAGCGTAGGTGGAAATTCACCCCTCCACTTT.

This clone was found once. In DNA form, the CDR3 reads TGTGCCACCAGCAGAGGCCAGGGCGGCTACGAGCAGTACTTC. It yields the protein CATSRGQGGYEQYF. V usage is TRBV15 and J usage is TRBJ2-7; D perhaps matches TRBD1 (5 bases). The CDR3 runs to 14 residues. V shed 1 base and J shed 3 bases, with 10 bases lying between them. Germline V CDR1 and CDR2: LNHNV, YYDKDF (reference sequence).

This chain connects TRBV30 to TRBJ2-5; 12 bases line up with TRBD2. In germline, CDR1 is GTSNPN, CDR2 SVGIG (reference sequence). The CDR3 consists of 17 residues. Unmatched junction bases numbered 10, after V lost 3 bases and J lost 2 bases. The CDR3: CAWSPGDLAGGQETQYF. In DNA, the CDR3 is TGTGCCTGGAGCCCGGGGGACCTAGCGGGGGGGCAAGAGACCCAGTACTTC.

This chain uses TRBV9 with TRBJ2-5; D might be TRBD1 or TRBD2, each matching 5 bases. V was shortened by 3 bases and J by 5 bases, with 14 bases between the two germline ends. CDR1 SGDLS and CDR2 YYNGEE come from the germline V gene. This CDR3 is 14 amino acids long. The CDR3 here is CASSEGDPVETQYF. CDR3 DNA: TGTGCCAGCAGCGAAGGGGACCCCGTTGAGACCCAGTACTTC.

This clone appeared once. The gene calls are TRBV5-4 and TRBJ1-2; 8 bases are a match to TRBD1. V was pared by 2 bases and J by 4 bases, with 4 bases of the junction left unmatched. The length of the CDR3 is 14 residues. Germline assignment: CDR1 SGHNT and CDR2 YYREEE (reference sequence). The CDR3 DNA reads TGTGCCAGCAGCTTTGGCGGACAGGGCTATGGCTACACCTTC. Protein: CASSFGGQGYGYTF.